The clone carrying this T cell receptor (beta chain) was recorded only once. This sample is drawn from a study of blood T cell repertoires in COVID-19. Study-level background: Samples came from the United States, Italy and Spain, spanning acute and convalescent COVID-19.

As originally analysed: Amplification of reference gene primers provided the estimated nucleated cell counts. Only in-frame clones appear in the TCRdb table, and some are missing; sequencing was by immunoSEQ multiplex PCR. The V and J calls and clone size come from that table; D and trimming were worked out from the DNA. Among 65,000 to 70,000 clones listed, around 86% were seen once. This receptor was taken from a man aged 45-65 years with active COVID-19. Sequenced sample: peripheral blood.

The CDR3 nucleotides are TGTGCCAGCAGCCTATACCCGGGACTTAGTTCCGCGAGCGGTTACGAGCAGTACTTC. This translates into CASSLYPGLSSASGYEQYF. The chain employs TRBV4-2 and TRBJ2-7; weak D call: TRBD2 (6 bases). V gave up 4 bases and J gave up 4 bases, with 29 bases separating them. The length of the CDR3 is 19 residues. Germline V gene lookup returns CDR1 LGHNA and CDR2 YNFKEQ.